This TCR beta chain was obtained from a study of molecular identifiers for immune sequencing clone quantification. Study-wide results and caveats: Over 98% of effector molecules, but under 1% in naive cells, were held by clones with more than 20 RNA copies. Spiked Jurkat TCR RNA originating from one cell could reportedly be identified amid more than 800,000 naive cells.

The CD8+CD4-CCR7+CD45RA+ phenotype defined the sorted naive CD8 T cells. This clonotype was counted only a few times. The antigen is not known. It was with previously described methods and listed TCR primers that bulk TCR libraries were made. TCRdb re-analysed the PCR reads in MiXCR, keeping a single row per CDR3 protein. The sample shows hundreds of thousands of distinct CDR3 sequences, 25% of them seen only once. The germline V gene has CDR1 SNHLY and CDR2 FYNNEI. This CDR3 region has 15 residues. V lost 2 bases to trimming and J lost 0 bases, with 10 bases between them. V usage is TRBV2 and J usage is TRBJ1-2, with D perhaps matching TRBD1 (5 bases). Sequencing was carried out using naive CD8+ T cells from blood, with Jurkat cell RNA spiked in. Described subset: FACS-sorted CD8+CD4-CCR7+CD45RA+ naive T cells. The sequence came from a human donor in good health. Some libraries in this study had Jurkat cell RNA spiked in. CDR3 sequence (DNA): TGTGCCAGCAGTGAAATCGGGGCAGCTAACTATGGCTACACCTTC. As protein: CASSEIGAANYGYTF.